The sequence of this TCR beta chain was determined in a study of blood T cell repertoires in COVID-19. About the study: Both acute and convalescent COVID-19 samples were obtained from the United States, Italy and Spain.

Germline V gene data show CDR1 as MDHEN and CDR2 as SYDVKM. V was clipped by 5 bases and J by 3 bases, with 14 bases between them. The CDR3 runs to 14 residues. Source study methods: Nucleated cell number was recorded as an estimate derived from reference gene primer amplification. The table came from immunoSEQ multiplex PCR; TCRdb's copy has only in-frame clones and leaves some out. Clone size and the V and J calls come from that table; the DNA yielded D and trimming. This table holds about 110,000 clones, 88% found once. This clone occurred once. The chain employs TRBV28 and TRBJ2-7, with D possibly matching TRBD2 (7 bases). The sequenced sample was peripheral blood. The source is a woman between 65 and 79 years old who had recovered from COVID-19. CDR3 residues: CASSGEGGSYEQYF. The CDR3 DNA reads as TGTGCCAGCAGTGGGGAGGGGGGCAGCTACGAGCAGTACTTC.